The rows below give T cell receptor beta chains drawn from one sample of a study of blood T cell repertoires in COVID-19. Clones were sequenced by immunoSEQ multiplex PCR, and TCRdb holds only the in-frame ones, with some missing. Of roughly 200,000 clones listed, 85% are singletons. Sequencing was carried out using PBMCs or T cells enriched from blood (not recorded which). All receptors come from a man aged 40-55 years who had recovered from COVID-19. CDR3s include the opening cysteine and the closing phenylalanine or tryptophan. The D gene is left open where the match is weak.

d_gene: TRBD1
v_gene: TRBV5-5
CDR3aa: CASSSGQGTGELFF

d_gene: .
v_gene: TRBV11-2
CDR3aa: CASSLGVVETQYF

d_gene: .
v_gene: TRBV7-3
CDR3aa: CASSISGTRAHNEQFF

d_gene: TRBD2
v_gene: TRBV19
CDR3aa: CASRRLAGEQFF

d_gene: .
v_gene: TRBV9
CDR3aa: CASSPSGGVNTEAFF

d_gene: TRBD1
v_gene: TRBV3-1/TRBV3-2
CDR3aa: CASSQLRDSGGYTF

d_gene: .
v_gene: TRBV28
CDR3aa: CASSPPQRGIYEQYF

d_gene: .
v_gene: TRBV19
CDR3aa: CASPLIYEQFF

d_gene: TRBD2
v_gene: TRBV19
CDR3aa: CASSGLAGGSSYEQYF

d_gene: TRBD2
v_gene: TRBV5-1
CDR3aa: CASSPGLAGGSAYEQYF

d_gene: .
v_gene: TRBV5-1
CDR3aa: CASSLGPQEGYEQYF

d_gene: .
v_gene: TRBV20-1
CDR3aa: CSASTPAESYEQYF

d_gene: .
v_gene: TRBV3-1/TRBV3-2
CDR3aa: CASSPGLEPGNTIYF

d_gene: .
v_gene: TRBV27
CDR3aa: CASSLTGNEQFF

d_gene: .
v_gene: TRBV12-5
CDR3aa: CASGGQGPLYNEQFF

d_gene: TRBD1
v_gene: TRBV28
CDR3aa: CASSPGQTGEQYF

d_gene: .
v_gene: TRBV19
CDR3aa: CASSPQGINEQYF

d_gene: .
v_gene: TRBV19
CDR3aa: CASRYNTEAFF

d_gene: .
v_gene: TRBV2
CDR3aa: CASSYVQGVGYTF

d_gene: .
v_gene: TRBV27
CDR3aa: CASSFGSSTGELFF

d_gene: TRBD2
v_gene: TRBV10-3
CDR3aa: CAISESDRGGIDEQYF

d_gene: TRBD2
v_gene: TRBV18
CDR3aa: CASSPSVGTSGKETQYF

d_gene: .
v_gene: TRBV2
CDR3aa: CASSEGPGGNTGELFF

d_gene: TRBD1
v_gene: TRBV3-1/TRBV3-2
CDR3aa: CASSQDWERDRGETQYF

d_gene: TRBD2
v_gene: TRBV6-1
CDR3aa: CASSEQGLRGGSNEQYF

d_gene: TRBD1
v_gene: TRBV12-5
CDR3aa: CASGYRDSSYNEQFF

d_gene: .
v_gene: TRBV12-3/TRBV12-4
CDR3aa: CASIWGGRTEAFF

d_gene: TRBD2
v_gene: TRBV5-1
CDR3aa: CASSLGLADSSYNEQFF

d_gene: .
v_gene: TRBV5-6
CDR3aa: CASSLAVRDTYEQYF

d_gene: TRBD1
v_gene: TRBV19
CDR3aa: CASSIGLTGGYEQYF

d_gene: TRBD1
v_gene: TRBV5-4
CDR3aa: CASSVRDRGSRGYTF

d_gene: TRBD1
v_gene: TRBV19
CDR3aa: CASHPDREAMGAFF